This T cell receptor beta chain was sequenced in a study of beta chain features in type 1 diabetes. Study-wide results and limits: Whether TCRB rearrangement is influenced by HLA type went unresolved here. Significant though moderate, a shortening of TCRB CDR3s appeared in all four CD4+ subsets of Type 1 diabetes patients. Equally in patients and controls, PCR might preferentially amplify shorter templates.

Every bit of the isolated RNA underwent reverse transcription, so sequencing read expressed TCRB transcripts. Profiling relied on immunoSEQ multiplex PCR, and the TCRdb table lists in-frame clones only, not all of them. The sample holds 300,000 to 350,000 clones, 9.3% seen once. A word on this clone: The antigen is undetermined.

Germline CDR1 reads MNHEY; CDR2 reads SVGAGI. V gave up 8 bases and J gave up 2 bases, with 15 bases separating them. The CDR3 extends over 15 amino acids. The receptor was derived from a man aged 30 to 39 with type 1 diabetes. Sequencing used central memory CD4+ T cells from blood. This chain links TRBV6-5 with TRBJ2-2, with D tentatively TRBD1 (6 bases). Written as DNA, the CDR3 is TGTGCCAGCCGCCCTTTACAGGGTAACACCGGGGAGCTGTTTTTT. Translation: CASRPLQGNTGELFF.